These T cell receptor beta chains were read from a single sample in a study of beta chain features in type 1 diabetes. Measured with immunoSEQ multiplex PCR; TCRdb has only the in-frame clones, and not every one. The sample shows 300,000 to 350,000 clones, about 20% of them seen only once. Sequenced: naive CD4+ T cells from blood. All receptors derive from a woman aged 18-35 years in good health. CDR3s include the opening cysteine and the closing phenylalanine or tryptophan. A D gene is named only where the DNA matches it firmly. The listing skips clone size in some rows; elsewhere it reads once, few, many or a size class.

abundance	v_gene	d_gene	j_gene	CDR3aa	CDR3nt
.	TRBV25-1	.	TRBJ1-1	CASPGRQLPLEAFF	TGTGCCAGCCCCGGGCGACAGCTGCCCCTTGAAGCTTTCTTT
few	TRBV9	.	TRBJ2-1	CASSVDVSDNEQFF	TGTGCCAGCAGCGTAGATGTTAGCGACAATGAGCAGTTCTTC
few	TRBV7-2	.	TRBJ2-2	CASSLGANTGELFF	TGTGCCAGCAGCTTGGGAGCGAACACCGGGGAGCTGTTTTTT
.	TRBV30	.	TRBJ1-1	CAWREAQGSEAFF	TGTGCCTGGAGAGAAGCGCAGGGGTCTGAAGCTTTCTTT
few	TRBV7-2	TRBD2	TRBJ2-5	CASSGLAGGQETQYF	TGTGCCAGCAGCGGCCTAGCGGGAGGCCAAGAGACCCAGTACTTC
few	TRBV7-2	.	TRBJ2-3	CASSLEHPSNTDTQYF	TGTGCCAGCAGCTTAGAACACCCCTCCAACACAGATACGCAGTATTTT
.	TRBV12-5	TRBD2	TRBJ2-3	CASGPRLAVNTDTQYF	TGTGCTAGTGGACCTAGACTAGCGGTGAACACAGATACGCAGTATTTT
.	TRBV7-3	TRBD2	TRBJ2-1	CASGWGLAGPSSYNEQFF	TGTGCCAGCGGGTGGGGACTAGCGGGTCCGAGCTCCTACAATGAGCAGTTCTTC
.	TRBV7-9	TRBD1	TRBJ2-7	CASSLRTGSYEQYF	TGTGCCAGCAGCTTACGGACAGGGAGCTACGAGCAGTACTTC
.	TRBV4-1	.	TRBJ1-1	CASSQETDRSAFF	TGCGCCAGCAGCCAAGAGACGGACAGATCAGCTTTCTTT
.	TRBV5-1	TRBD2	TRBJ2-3	CASSPGLAIDTQYF	TGCGCCAGCTCCCCGGGACTAGCGATTGATACGCAGTATTTT
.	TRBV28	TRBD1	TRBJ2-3	CASSLSSDREADTQYF	TGTGCCAGCAGTTTATCTTCGGACAGGGAGGCAGATACGCAGTATTTT
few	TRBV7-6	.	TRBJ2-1	CASSRGNSYNEQFF	TGTGCCAGCAGCCGAGGGAACTCCTACAATGAGCAGTTCTTC
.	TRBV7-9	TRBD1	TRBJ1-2	CATGTGNYGYTF	TGTGCCACCGGGACAGGGAACTATGGCTACACCTTC
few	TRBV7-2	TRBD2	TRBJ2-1	CASSLRLAGGNNEQFF	TGTGCCAGCAGCCTAAGACTAGCGGGGGGTAACAATGAGCAGTTCTTC
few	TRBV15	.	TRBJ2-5	CATSSRDTNQETQYF	TGTGCCACCAGCAGCCGGGACACCAACCAAGAGACCCAGTACTTC
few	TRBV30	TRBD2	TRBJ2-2	CAWSVGGTITGELFF	TGTGCCTGGAGTGTAGGCGGGACTATCACCGGGGAGCTGTTTTTT
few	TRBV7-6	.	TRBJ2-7	CASSSRTGSSYEQYF	TGTGCCAGCAGCTCACGTACAGGGAGCTCCTACGAGCAGTACTTC
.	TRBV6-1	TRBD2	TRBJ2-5	CASSSRRLAGETQYF	TGTGCCAGCAGTAGTCGTCGACTAGCGGGAGAGACCCAGTACTTC
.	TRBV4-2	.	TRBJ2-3	CASSPHGGPVSDTQYF	TGTGCCAGCAGCCCCCATGGCGGTCCTGTGTCAGATACGCAGTATTTT
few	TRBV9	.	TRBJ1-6	CASSVERTAPRHNSPLHF	TGTGCCAGCAGCGTAGAGAGGACTGCGCCTAGGCATAATTCACCCCTCCACTTT
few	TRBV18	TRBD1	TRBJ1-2	CASSASGTGSAGYTF	TGTGCCAGCTCAGCCTCCGGGACAGGGTCGGCTGGCTACACCTTC
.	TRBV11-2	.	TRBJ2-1	CASSLRGGRDNEQFF	TGTGCCAGCAGCTTAAGGGGGGGAAGGGACAATGAGCAGTTCTTC
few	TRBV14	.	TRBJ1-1	CASSQDGPGVEAFF	TGTGCCAGCAGCCAAGATGGCCCGGGGGTTGAAGCTTTCTTT
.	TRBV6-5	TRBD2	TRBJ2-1	CASSFTTSGGANEQFF	TGTGCCAGCAGTTTTACGACTAGCGGGGGGGCCAACGAGCAGTTCTTC
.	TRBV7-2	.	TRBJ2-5	CASSEGRETQYF	TGTGCCAGCAGCGAGGGCAGGGAGACCCAGTACTTC
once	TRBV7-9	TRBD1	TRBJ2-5	CASSLWDRETQYF	TGTGCCAGCAGCTTATGGGACAGGGAGACCCAGTACTTC